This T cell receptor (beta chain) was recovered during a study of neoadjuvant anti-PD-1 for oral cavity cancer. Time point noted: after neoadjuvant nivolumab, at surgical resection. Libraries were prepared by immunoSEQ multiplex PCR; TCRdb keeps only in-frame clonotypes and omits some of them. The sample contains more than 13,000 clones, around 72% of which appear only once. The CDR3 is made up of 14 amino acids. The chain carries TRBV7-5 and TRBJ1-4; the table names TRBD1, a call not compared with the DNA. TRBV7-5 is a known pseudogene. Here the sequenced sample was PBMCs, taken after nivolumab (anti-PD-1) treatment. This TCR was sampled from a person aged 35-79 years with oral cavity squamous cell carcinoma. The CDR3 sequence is CARSKDRVREKLFF. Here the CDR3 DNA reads TGTGCCAGAAGCAAGGACAGGGTCCGTGAAAAACTGTTTTTT.